One and the same sample provided the 26 T cell receptor beta chains below, sequenced in a study of blood T cell repertoires in COVID-19. Method: immunoSEQ multiplex PCR; TCRdb's copy keeps in-frame clones and lacks some. The repertoire includes about 270,000 clones, around 90% of them detected once, and roughly 2.8% sits in the top ten. The sample was PBMCs or T cells enriched from blood (not recorded which). All receptors derive from a man between 35 and 55 years old who had been exposed to COVID-19.

The chain employs TRBV14 and TRBJ1-1; TRBD1 matches 8 bases. Germline lookup yields CDR1 SGHDN and CDR2 FVKESK. There are 18 residues in the CDR3. Trimming took 4 bases from V and 5 from J; bases not matched to a gene: 18. The CDR3: CASSPELRGLFGRTEAFF. The CDR3, as DNA: TGTGCCAGCAGCCCCGAACTCAGGGGGCTTTTTGGGAGAACTGAAGCTTTCTTT.

The chain links TRBV7-8 to TRBJ1-1, with TRBD1 matching over 10 bases. V was clipped by 5 bases and J by 4 bases; unmatched bases: 13. Per the germline V gene, CDR1 is SGHVS and CDR2 is FQNEAQ. The CDR3 is made up of 17 amino acids. CDR3 in DNA: TGTGCCAGCAGCACCCAGTTGGGGACAGGGGTGCCCACTGAAGCTTTCTTT. Translated: CASSTQLGTGVPTEAFF. Drawing the rest from reference TRBV7-8 and TRBJ1-1, the complete variable domain is GAGVSQSPRYKVAKRGQDVALRCDPISGHVSLFWYQQALGQGPEFLTYFQNEAQLDKSGLPSDRFFAERPEGSVSTLKIQRTQQEDSAVYLCASSTQLGTGVPTEAFFGQGTRLTVV.

This clone was recorded only once. The chain uses TRBV7-3 and TRBJ2-1; maybe TRBD1 (5 bases). Per germline, CDR1 SGHTA and CDR2 FQGTGA. There are 15 residues in the CDR3. V lost 3 bases and J lost 3, with 12 bases in between. CDR3 DNA: TGTGCCAGCAGCTTGGGGCCAGTCCACTACAATGAGCAGTTCTTC. Translated, it gives CASSLGPVHYNEQFF.

The chain couples TRBV28 to TRBJ2-2, with 7 bases identical to TRBD2. The germline CDR1 and CDR2 sequences are MDHEN and SYDVKM. The CDR3 is 18 amino acids. The V gene end was trimmed by 3 bases and the J gene end by 2 bases; junction bases not matched to a gene: 12. Here the CDR3 reads CASSFRMGRASNTGELFF. The CDR3 nucleotides are TGTGCCAGCAGTTTCAGAATGGGGAGGGCCTCAAACACCGGGGAGCTGTTTTTT.

About this clone itself: Other DNA sequences in this sample translate to the same CDR3. V and J are TRBV21-1 and TRBJ1-1; TRBD1, the table's D call, lacks a check against the DNA. TRBV21-1 is a pseudogene segment. The CDR3 is 15 residues long. CDR3 sequence reads: CASSNRDRENTEAFF. In DNA form, the CDR3 reads TGTGCCAGCAGCAATCGGGACAGGGAGAACACTGAAGCTTTCTTT.

The chain combines TRBV7-3 with TRBJ1-4; unclear D gene. Germline loops: CDR1 SGHTA, CDR2 FQGTGA. CDR3 length: 15 amino acids. V was cut by 3 bases and J by 7 bases, with 15 bases left in between. Here the CDR3 DNA reads TGTGCCAGCAGCTTCCCCGTAATCGTGTGTGAAAAACTGTTTTTT. It encodes CASSFPVIVCEKLFF.

This chain connects TRBV14 to TRBJ1-1, with 8 bases aligning to TRBD1. Germline CDR1 and CDR2: SGHDN and FVKESK. The CDR3 loop spans 20 amino acids. The junction had 16 bases not matched to a gene; V was cut back by 0 bases and J by 1 base. CDR3 region: CASSQEMVGAGGGRNTEAFF. The CDR3 DNA is TGTGCCAGCAGCCAAGAAATGGTGGGGGCAGGGGGCGGCAGGAACACTGAAGCTTTCTTT.

The V call is TRBV11-2, the J call TRBJ2-7; a weak D match, TRBD2 (6 bases). The V gene lost 1 base and the J gene lost 3 bases, with 16 bases spanning the gap. The CDR3 has 16 amino acids. Germline assignment: CDR1 SGHAT and CDR2 FQNNGV. The CDR3 loop reads CASSLVVWRDSYEQYF. The CDR3 region has the DNA TGTGCCAGCAGCTTAGTAGTATGGCGGGATAGCTACGAGCAGTACTTC.

The chain couples TRBV18 to TRBJ1-5, with 7 bases that match TRBD1. The V gene's germline CDR1 is KGHSH and CDR2 LQKENI. After removal of 3 bases from V and 6 bases from J, the junction contained 8 bases not matched to a gene. The CDR3 has 15 residues. CDR3 sequence reads: CASSPQAQGVQPQHF. As DNA, the CDR3 is TGTGCCAGCTCACCCCAAGCGCAGGGGGTTCAGCCCCAGCATTTT.

V usage is TRBV10-1 and J usage is TRBJ2-2, with D unresolved. V gave up 0 bases and J gave up 1 base, with 3 bases separating them. The germline V gene has CDR1 WNHNN and CDR2 SYGVQD (reference sequence). This CDR3 region has 14 residues. The CDR3 reads CASSESGNTGELFF. The CDR3 nucleotides read TGCGCCAGCAGTGAGTCCGGGAACACCGGGGAGCTGTTTTTT.

The chain has TRBV12-5 and TRBJ2-5, with a tentative D call TRBD2 (6 bases). Trimming left V 3 bases short and J 4 bases short, with 12 bases between. The CDR3 has 14 amino acids. The germline V gene has CDR1 LGHNT and CDR2 FRNRAP. DNA for the CDR3: TGTGCTAGTGGTTTCTCCGGGGGAAGAGAGACCCAGTACTTC. Its protein product is CASGFSGGRETQYF. The whole variable domain, remainder taken from reference TRBV12-5 and TRBJ2-5, is DARVTQTPRHKVTEMGQEVTMRCQPILGHNTVFWYRQTMMQGLELLAYFRNRAPLDDSGMPKDRFSAEMPDATLATLKIQPSEPRDSAVYFCASGFSGGRETQYFGPGTRLLVL.

This chain joins TRBV10-3 and TRBJ1-1; 8 positions match TRBD1. CDR1 and CDR2 (germline): ENHRY, SYGVKD. Germline trimming cut 4 bases from V and 1 base from J; bases unmatched to any gene: 2. CDR3 length: 14 amino acids. The CDR3 region is CAISVTGGNTEAFF. CDR3 nucleotides: TGTGCCATCAGTGTCACAGGGGGGAACACTGAAGCTTTCTTT.

This chain links TRBV5-4 with TRBJ2-7; 9 bases align to TRBD1. The CDR3 loop spans 17 amino acids. Germline V CDR1 and CDR2: SGHNT, YYREEE (reference sequence). Losses at the gene ends were 4 bases for V and 7 bases for J; bases not matched to a gene: 18. CDR3 loop: CASSKMMGQGGSREQYF. CDR3 DNA sequence: TGTGCCAGCAGCAAAATGATGGGACAGGGAGGATCACGGGAGCAGTACTTC.

The gene calls are TRBV28 and TRBJ1-1, with D possibly TRBD1 on 5 matching bases. Germline V gives CDR1 MDHEN, CDR2 SYDVKM. CDR3 size: 15 residues. V dropped 6 bases and J dropped 0 bases, with 14 bases sitting between them. The CDR3 reads CASRLERTLNTEAFF. DNA for the CDR3: TGTGCCAGCAGACTGGAACGGACACTGAACACTGAAGCTTTCTTT.

In nucleotides, the CDR3 is TGTGCCACCAGCAGAGAGGGGGGGACTGAAGCTTTCTTT. Translated: CATSREGGTEAFF. This rearrangement joins TRBV15 to TRBJ1-1, with D possibly being TRBD1 (5 bases). The V gene lost 0 bases and the J gene lost 5 bases, with 7 bases spanning the gap. The germline V gene has CDR1 LNHNV and CDR2 YYDKDF (reference sequence). The CDR3 covers 13 residues.

The V call is TRBV2, the J call TRBJ1-1, with TRBD1 as a possible D gene (5 bases). The V gene lost 2 bases and the J gene lost 3 bases, with 10 bases spanning the gap. There are 14 residues in the CDR3. The germline V gene encodes CDR1 SNHLY and CDR2 FYNNEI. DNA of the CDR3: TGTGCCAGCAGTGAATCCGGGGGGGACACTGAAGCTTTCTTT. Residues: CASSESGGDTEAFF.

V and J are TRBV2 and TRBJ2-3; 8 bases map to TRBD2. V shed 8 bases, J shed 5 bases, and the junction held 6 bases outside the gene matches. The CDR3 has 13 residues. Germline V lookup: CDR1 SNHLY, CDR2 FYNNEI. The CDR3 spells CASPGGGKDTQYF. CDR3 bases: TGTGCCAGCCCGGGAGGGGGTAAAGATACGCAGTATTTT. Full variable domain (outside the CDR3, taken from reference TRBV2 and TRBJ2-3): EPEVTQTPSHQVTQMGQEVILRCVPISNHLYFYWYRQILGQKVEFLVSFYNNEISEKSEIFDDQFSVERPDGSNFTLKIRSTKLEDSAMYFCASPGGGKDTQYFGPGTRLTVL.

V usage is TRBV7-3 and J usage is TRBJ2-1; TRBD2 matches at 10 bases. Germline V lookup: CDR1 SGHTA, CDR2 FQGTGA. The ends lost 5 bases at V and 4 bases at J; junction bases unmatched: 20. The CDR3 totals 20 residues. CDR3 protein: CASSPQGRDGTSGKYNEQFF. In nucleotides, the CDR3 is TGTGCCAGCAGCCCCCAGGGACGGGACGGCACTAGCGGGAAGTACAATGAGCAGTTCTTC. The full variable domain, rest sourced from reference TRBV7-3 and TRBJ2-1, is GAGVSQTPSNKVTEKGKYVELRCDPISGHTALYWYRQSLGQGPEFLIYFQGTGAADDSGLPNDRFFAVRPEGSVSTLKIQRTERGDSAVYLCASSPQGRDGTSGKYNEQFFGPGTRLTVL.

V is TRBV28 and J is TRBJ2-7, with D unresolved. V was shortened by 6 bases and J by 1 base, with 16 bases between the two germline ends. CDR3 size: 15 residues. Germline CDR1 and CDR2: MDHEN and SYDVKM. The CDR3 is CASSTTSGLSYEQYF. The CDR3 bases are TGTGCCAGCAGCACGACCTCTGGGCTATCCTACGAGCAGTACTTC.

This clone was detected only once. The chain joins TRBV2 to TRBJ1-4; D ambiguous. Trimming pared 8 bases from V and 7 bases from J, leaving 14 bases between. Germline loops: CDR1 SNHLY, CDR2 FYNNEI. The CDR3 is 13 amino acids. The CDR3 spells CASFGEISEKLFF. The CDR3, as DNA: TGTGCCAGCTTCGGGGAGATCAGTGAAAAACTGTTTTTT. Complete variable domain (other parts from reference TRBV2 and TRBJ1-4): EPEVTQTPSHQVTQMGQEVILRCVPISNHLYFYWYRQILGQKVEFLVSFYNNEISEKSEIFDDQFSVERPDGSNFTLKIRSTKLEDSAMYFCASFGEISEKLFFGSGTQLSVL.

The V call is TRBV3-1 (or the pseudogene TRBV3-2), the J call TRBJ2-1, with 7 positions matching TRBD2. Germline-derived CDR1 and CDR2 are LGHDT and YNNKEL (reference sequence). V was pared by 4 bases and J by 2 bases, with 5 bases of the junction left unmatched. This CDR3 comprises 15 residues. In nucleotides, the CDR3 is TGTGCCAGCAGCCCCGGGGGGAGAGCCTACAATGAGCAGTTCTTC. It yields the protein CASSPGGRAYNEQFF.

The V call is TRBV15, the J call TRBJ2-1; perhaps TRBD2 as D (5 bases). Trimming removed 2 bases from V and 2 bases from J, with 10 bases in between. CDR3 length: 15 residues. CDR1 is LNHNV, CDR2 YYDKDF, per germline (reference sequence). DNA of the CDR3: TGTGCCACCAGCAGACCGGGGAGCCCCTACAATGAGCAGTTCTTC. This codes for CATSRPGSPYNEQFF.

The V call is TRBV7-9, the J call TRBJ2-2; 9 bases fit TRBD1. Per germline, CDR1 SEHNR and CDR2 FQNEAQ (reference sequence). V lost 4 bases and J lost 6; bases outside the gene matches: 9. The CDR3 is 16 amino acids. The CDR3 DNA is TGTGCCAGCAGCTCACTCCGGGACAGGGTCCCCGGGGAGCTGTTTTTT. Translated, it gives CASSSLRDRVPGELFF.

The chain carries TRBV11-2 and TRBJ2-7, with 8 bases fitting TRBD1. Germline CDR1 SGHAT, CDR2 FQNNGV. This CDR3 has 19 amino acids. The ends lost 4 bases at V and 3 bases at J; junction bases unmatched: 20. The CDR3, as DNA: TGTGCCAGCAGCTCCAGGGGGCAGGGGACGACAGGGCCAAGCTACGAGCAGTACTTC. Its translation: CASSSRGQGTTGPSYEQYF.

The rearrangement joins TRBV7-9 to TRBJ2-1; TRBD1 matches 10 bases. The germline gives CDR1 SEHNR, CDR2 FQNEAQ (reference sequence). V lost 5 bases, J lost 3 bases, and 4 bases stayed unmatched. This CDR3 is 15 amino acids long. The CDR3, as DNA: TGTGCCAGCAGCACCGGGACAGGGGACTACAATGAGCAGTTCTTC. Translation gives CASSTGTGDYNEQFF.

As to this clone: The sample has other DNA sequences that encode this CDR3 too. This rearrangement joins TRBV18 to TRBJ2-7; 13 positions match TRBD2. The CDR3 consists of 15 residues. Germline V gene lookup returns CDR1 KGHSH and CDR2 LQKENI. J lost 4 bases, V lost 3 bases, and 3 bases had no gene match. The CDR3 region is CASSPGLAGAYEQYF. CDR3 DNA: TGTGCCAGCTCACCCGGACTAGCGGGAGCGTACGAGCAGTACTTC.